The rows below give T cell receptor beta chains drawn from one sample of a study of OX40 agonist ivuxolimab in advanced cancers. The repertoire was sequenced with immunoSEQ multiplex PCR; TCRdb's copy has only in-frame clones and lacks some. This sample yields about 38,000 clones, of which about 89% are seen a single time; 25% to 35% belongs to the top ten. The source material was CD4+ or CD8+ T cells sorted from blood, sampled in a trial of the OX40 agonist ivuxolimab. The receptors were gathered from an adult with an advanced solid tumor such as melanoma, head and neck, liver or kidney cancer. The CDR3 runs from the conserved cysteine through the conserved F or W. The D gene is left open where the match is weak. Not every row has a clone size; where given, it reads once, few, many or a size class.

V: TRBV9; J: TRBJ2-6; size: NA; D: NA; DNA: TGTGCCAGCAGCCCCCGAGGGGGGTCTGGGGCCAACGTCCTGACTTTC; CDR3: CASSPRGGSGANVLTF
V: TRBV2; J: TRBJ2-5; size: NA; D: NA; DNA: TGTGCCAGCAGTGACTCGGACTCACAAGAGACCCAGTACTTC; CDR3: CASSDSDSQETQYF
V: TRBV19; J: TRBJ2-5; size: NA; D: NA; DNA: TGTGCCAGTAGTATTCAAGAGACCCAGTACTTC; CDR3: CASSIQETQYF
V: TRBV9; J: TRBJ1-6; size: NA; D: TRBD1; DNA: TGTGCCAGCAGCGTAACACAGGGGGCTAATTCACCCCTCCACTTT; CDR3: CASSVTQGANSPLHF
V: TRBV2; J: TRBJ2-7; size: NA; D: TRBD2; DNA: TGTGCCAGCCCTTCCGGACTAGCCGGCGACGAGCAGTACTTC; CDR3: CASPSGLAGDEQYF
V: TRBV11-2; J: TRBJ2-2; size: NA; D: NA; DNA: TGTGCCAGCAGCTTAGATCCGCCGGTTGGGGAGCTGTTTTTT; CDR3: CASSLDPPVGELFF
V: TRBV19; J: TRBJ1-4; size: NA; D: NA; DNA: TGTGCCAGTACCCTAATCGGGGCTCGAGGTGAAAAACTGTTTTTT; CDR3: CASTLIGARGEKLFF
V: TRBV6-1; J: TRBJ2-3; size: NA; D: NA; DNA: TGTGCCAGCAGTGAAGGGGGACGGACTGGAGATACGCAGTATTTT; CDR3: CASSEGGRTGDTQYF
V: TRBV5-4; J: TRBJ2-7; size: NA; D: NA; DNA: TGTGCCAGCAGCTTTCGAGGATCCTACGAGCAGTACTTC; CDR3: CASSFRGSYEQYF
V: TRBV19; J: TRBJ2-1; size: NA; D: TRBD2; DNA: TGTGCCAGTAGTATAGGCGGGACTAGCGGTTACAATGAGCAGTTCTTC; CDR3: CASSIGGTSGYNEQFF
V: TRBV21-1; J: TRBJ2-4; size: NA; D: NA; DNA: TGTGCCCCCCGGACAGGGGCGAACATTCAGTACTTC; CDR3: CAPRTGANIQYF
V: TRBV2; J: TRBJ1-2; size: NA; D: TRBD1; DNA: TGTGCCAGCAGAGCAGACAGGGCAGGCTATGGCTACACCTTC; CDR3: CASRADRAGYGYTF
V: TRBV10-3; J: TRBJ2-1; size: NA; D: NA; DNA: TGTGCCATCAGTGAAGGTCACAATGAGCAGTTCTTC; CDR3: CAISEGHNEQFF
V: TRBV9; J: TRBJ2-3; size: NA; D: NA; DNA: TGTGCCAGCAGCGACCTCTCCGGGTACGGCACAGATACGCAGTATTTT; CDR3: CASSDLSGYGTDTQYF
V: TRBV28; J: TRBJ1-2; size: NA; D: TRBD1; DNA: TGTGCCAGCCAACCCGGGACAGGGGACTATGGCTACACCTTC; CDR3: CASQPGTGDYGYTF
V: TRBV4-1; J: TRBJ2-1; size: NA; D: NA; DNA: TGCGCCAGCAGCCAAGTTAGGACCGGGTCCTCCTACAATGAGCAGTTCTTC; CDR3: CASSQVRTGSSYNEQFF
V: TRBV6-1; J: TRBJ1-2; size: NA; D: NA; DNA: TGTGCCAGCATCATCGAACAGGTGACTGGTGGCTACACCTTC; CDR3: CASIIEQVTGGYTF
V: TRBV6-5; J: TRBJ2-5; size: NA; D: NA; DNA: TGTGCCAGCAGCTCCCCGGGGGGCCTGGAGACCCAGTACTTC; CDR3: CASSSPGGLETQYF
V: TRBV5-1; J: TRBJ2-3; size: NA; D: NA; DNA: TGCGCCAGCAGCTTGGATGAGGGACGAGATACGCAGTATTTT; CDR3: CASSLDEGRDTQYF
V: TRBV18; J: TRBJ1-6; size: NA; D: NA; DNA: TGTGCCAGCTCACTAGCCCCGGGCTCGGATTCACCCCTCCACTTT; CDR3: CASSLAPGSDSPLHF
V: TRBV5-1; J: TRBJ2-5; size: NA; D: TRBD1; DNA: TGCGCCAGCAGCTTGGGGCCCGAGGGGGCACTGGAGGAGACCCAGTACTTC; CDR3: CASSLGPEGALEETQYF
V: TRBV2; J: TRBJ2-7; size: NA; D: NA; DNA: TGTGCCAGCAGTGAAATGCGACTGAACTACGAGCAGTACTTC; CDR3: CASSEMRLNYEQYF
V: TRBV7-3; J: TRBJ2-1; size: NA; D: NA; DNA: TGTGCCAGCAGCACAGGGTATGAGCAGTTCTTC; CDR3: CASSTGYEQFF
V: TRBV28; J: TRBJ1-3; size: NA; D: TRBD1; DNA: TGTGCCAGCAGTCCGGGGGACAGGTCATCTGGAAACACCATATATTTT; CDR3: CASSPGDRSSGNTIYF
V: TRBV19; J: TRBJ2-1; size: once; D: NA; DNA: TGTGCCAGTAGTCGAAGCGACTCCTACAATGAGCAGTTCTTC; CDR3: CASSRSDSYNEQFF
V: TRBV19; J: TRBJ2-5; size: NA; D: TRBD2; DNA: TGTGCCAGTAGCCCTACGTCTAGCGGGAGAGGAGAGACCCAGTACTTC; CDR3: CASSPTSSGRGETQYF
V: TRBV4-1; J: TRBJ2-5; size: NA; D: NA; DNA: TGCGCCAGCAGCCAAGATCCCGGAGAGGAGACCCAGTACTTC; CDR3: CASSQDPGEETQYF
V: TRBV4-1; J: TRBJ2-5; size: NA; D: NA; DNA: TGCGCCAGCCGTAGGAGCGGCCGACAATACCAAGAGACCCAGTACTTC; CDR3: CASRRSGRQYQETQYF
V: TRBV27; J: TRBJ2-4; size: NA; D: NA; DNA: TGTGCCAGCGGGCGAATAGACAGGGACTGGTACATTCAGTACTTC; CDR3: CASGRIDRDWYIQYF
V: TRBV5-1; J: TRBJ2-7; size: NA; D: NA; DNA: TGCGCCAGCAGCTTTGCGGAAGCGGGCTACGAGCAGTACTTC; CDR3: CASSFAEAGYEQYF
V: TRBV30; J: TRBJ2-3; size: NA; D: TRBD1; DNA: TGTGCCTGGGGATCCGGGACAGGGGTCGCAGATACGCAGTATTTT; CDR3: CAWGSGTGVADTQYF
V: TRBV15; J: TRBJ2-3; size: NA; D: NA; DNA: TGTGCCACCAGCAGAGATCTGAGACCCCCAATAGTTCACACAGATACGCAGTATTTT; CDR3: CATSRDLRPPIVHTDTQYF
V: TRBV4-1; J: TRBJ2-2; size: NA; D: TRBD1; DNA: TGCGCCAGCAGCGTTCGGGACAGATTGACCGGGGAGCTGTTTTTT; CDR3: CASSVRDRLTGELFF
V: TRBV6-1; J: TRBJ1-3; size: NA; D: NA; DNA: TGTGCCAGCAGTGAAGCGGTTTCAGACTCTGGAAACACCATATATTTT; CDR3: CASSEAVSDSGNTIYF
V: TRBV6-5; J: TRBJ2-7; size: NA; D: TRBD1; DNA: TGTGCCAGCAGTTACGCGGGACAGGGATTGTTTGGGCAGTACTTC; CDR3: CASSYAGQGLFGQYF
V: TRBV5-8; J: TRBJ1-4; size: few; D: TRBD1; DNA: TGTGCCAGCAGCATTGGACAGGGGGCGGGTGAAAAACTGTTTTTT; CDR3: CASSIGQGAGEKLFF
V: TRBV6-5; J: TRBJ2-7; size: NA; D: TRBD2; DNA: TGTGCCAGCAGTTATGGGACTAGCGGGAGGGCGTACGAGCAGTACTTC; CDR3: CASSYGTSGRAYEQYF
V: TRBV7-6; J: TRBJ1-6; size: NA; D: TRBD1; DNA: TGTGCCAGCAGCGCCATGACAGGGGGCAATTCACCCCTCCACTTT; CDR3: CASSAMTGGNSPLHF
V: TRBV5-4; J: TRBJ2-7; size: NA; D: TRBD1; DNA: TGTGCCAGCAGCCTTAGGGACAGCTACGAGCAGTACTTC; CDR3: CASSLRDSYEQYF
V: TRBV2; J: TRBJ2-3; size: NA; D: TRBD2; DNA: TGTGCCAGCAGTGGCGGGAGGGGAGTTGCTACAGATACGCAGTATTTT; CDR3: CASSGGRGVATDTQYF
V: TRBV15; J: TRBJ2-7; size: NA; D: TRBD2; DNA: TGTGCCACCAGCAGGGACTTCGGTGAAACTAGCGAATCGGGAGAGCAGTACTTC; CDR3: CATSRDFGETSESGEQYF
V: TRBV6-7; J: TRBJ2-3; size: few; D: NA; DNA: TGTGCCAGCAGTAGCACAGATACGCAGTATTTT; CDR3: CASSSTDTQYF
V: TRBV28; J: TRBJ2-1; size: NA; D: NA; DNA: TGTGCCAGCAGTCCTCGTAATGAGCAGTTCTTC; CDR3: CASSPRNEQFF
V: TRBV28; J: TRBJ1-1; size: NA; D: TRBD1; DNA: TGTGCCAGCAGTCCGCGCCCGATCCTCAGGGGGCCCAACACTGAAGCTTTCTTT; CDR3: CASSPRPILRGPNTEAFF
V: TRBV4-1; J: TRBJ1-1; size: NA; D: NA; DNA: TGCGCCAGCAGCCAAGATCAGACCGGCTCCCCAGGGGCTTTCTTT; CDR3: CASSQDQTGSPGAFF
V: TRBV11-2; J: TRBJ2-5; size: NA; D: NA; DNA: TGTGCCAGCAGCTTCGCAACGACAGGGACTTCCCCTGGGACCCAGTACTTC; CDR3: CASSFATTGTSPGTQYF
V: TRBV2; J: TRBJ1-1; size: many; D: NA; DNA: TGTGCCAGCTTACGGGACATGAACACTGAAGCTTTCTTT; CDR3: CASLRDMNTEAFF